The rows below give T cell receptor beta chains drawn from one sample of a study of cytomegalovirus exposure and HLA in healthy donors. Profiled with immunoSEQ multiplex PCR; TCRdb holds only in-frame clones, not every one. The table shows about 150,000 clones, with about 72% occurring only once. The source material was PBMCs. These receptors all stem from a man aged 35-49 years in good health and CMV-seronegative. The CDR3 runs from the conserved cysteine through the conserved F or W. A D gene is named only where the DNA matches it firmly. Size is stated for part of the rows, as once, few or many counts, or as a class when the clone is expanded.

TGTGCCAGCAGCCAATGGGACAGTGGGTTTGAAGCTTTCTTT | CASSQWDSGFEAFF | TRBJ1-1 | TRBD1 | 14 | TRBV14 | NA
TGTGCCTCCAGCGGGAGAGGCCGGGAGCAGTACTTC | CASSGRGREQYF | TRBJ2-7 | TRBD2 | 12 | TRBV2 | NA
TGCGCCAGCAGCCAAGGTGGTCGGCTAGCGGGGCATCCCGGGGAAGAGACCCAGTACTTC | CASSQGGRLAGHPGEETQYF | TRBJ2-5 | TRBD2 | 20 | TRBV4-1 | NA
TGTGCCAGCAGCTTGCGGGGAGGTTCTGAAGCTTTCTTT | CASSLRGGSEAFF | TRBJ1-1 | NA | 13 | TRBV7-2 | NA
TGTGCCAGCAGCTCCATACTAGCGGATAACACCGGGGAGCTGTTTTTT | CASSSILADNTGELFF | TRBJ2-2 | TRBD2 | 16 | TRBV7-9 | NA
TGCGCCAGCAGCCAAGTCGTCACCGGGGAGCTGTTTTTT | CASSQVVTGELFF | TRBJ2-2 | NA | 13 | TRBV4-1 | NA
TGTGCTAGTGGTTTGGCCGCCCCGACTAGCGGGAGGTTTTACGAGCAGTACTTC | CASGLAAPTSGRFYEQYF | TRBJ2-7 | TRBD2 | 18 | TRBV12-5 | NA
TGTGCCTGGAGTCCGACAGACTATGGCTACACCTTC | CAWSPTDYGYTF | TRBJ1-2 | NA | 12 | TRBV30 | once
TGTGCCAGCAGTTGGACAGTCAATGAGCAGTTCTTC | CASSWTVNEQFF | TRBJ2-1 | NA | 12 | TRBV5-6 | NA
TGCGCCAGCAGTCACCCCCGGGGGGGAGGCACTGAAGCTTTCTTT | CASSHPRGGGTEAFF | TRBJ1-1 | NA | 15 | TRBV23-1 | NA
TGTGCCTGGAACCCCGGGACTAGCGGGGATACGCAGTATTTT | CAWNPGTSGDTQYF | TRBJ2-3 | TRBD2 | 14 | TRBV30 | few
TGTGCCAGCTCACCCCAGTTGGGGGCGCTAGGCTACGAGCAGTACTTC | CASSPQLGALGYEQYF | TRBJ2-7 | NA | 16 | TRBV18 | NA
TGTGCCAGCAGCTTGGGAGCGTCCTCCTACGAGCAGTACTTC | CASSLGASSYEQYF | TRBJ2-7 | NA | 14 | TRBV13 | NA
TGCGCCAGCAGAATTACGAACGGGCCTAAGGGGACTGAAGCTTTCTTT | CASRITNGPKGTEAFF | TRBJ1-1 | NA | 16 | TRBV10-2 | NA
TGTGCCAGCAGCCTCCAGCCCAGGACAGGAACCAATGAGCAGTTCTTC | CASSLQPRTGTNEQFF | TRBJ2-1 | TRBD1 | 16 | TRBV9 | NA
TGTGCCAGCAGTGCGACCGGGACAGGGGGTTTTTTCTCCTACGAGCAGTACTTC | CASSATGTGGFFSYEQYF | TRBJ2-7 | TRBD1 | 18 | TRBV27 | once
TGCGCCAGTTCCGACAGGGGCTCTGGAAACACCATATATTTT | CASSDRGSGNTIYF | TRBJ1-3 | TRBD1 | 14 | TRBV5-1 | few
TGTGCCAGCAGTTACTCAGGGCAGGGATGGTGGGGCTACACCTTC | CASSYSGQGWWGYTF | TRBJ1-2 | NA | 15 | TRBV6-5 | NA
TGTGCCAGCAGTGAATCGGCTAGCGGGGCTTTCGATGAGCAGTTCTTC | CASSESASGAFDEQFF | TRBJ2-1 | TRBD2 | 16 | TRBV2 | NA
TGTGCCAGCTCATCTCATTCGGGACAGGGTTACGAGCAGTACTTC | CASSSHSGQGYEQYF | TRBJ2-7 | TRBD1 | 15 | TRBV18 | NA
TGTGCCAGCAGCTTCAGGGATGGCTCCTACAATGAGCAGTTCTTC | CASSFRDGSYNEQFF | TRBJ2-1 | NA | 15 | TRBV11-2 | NA
TGCGCCAGCAGTGAGTATACTAGCGAGGGGAGTGAGCAGTTCTTC | CASSEYTSEGSEQFF | TRBJ2-1 | TRBD2 | 15 | TRBV10-1 | NA
TGCGCCAGCAGCCAACCTCGGGACAGTCCCCAGCCCCAGCATTTT | CASSQPRDSPQPQHF | TRBJ1-5 | TRBD1 | 15 | TRBV4-1 | NA
TGTGCCAGCTCACCACGGACAGGGGGCCCTTTGGGGGCCAACGTCCTGACTTTC | CASSPRTGGPLGANVLTF | TRBJ2-6 | TRBD1 | 18 | TRBV18 | few
TGTGCCATCAGGGGGGGGTCGAATGAGCAGTTCTTC | CAIRGGSNEQFF | TRBJ2-1 | TRBD2 | 12 | TRBV10-3 | few
TGTGCCAGCAGCTATGCAAACAGGGGGTCCTATGGCTACACCTTC | CASSYANRGSYGYTF | TRBJ1-2 | TRBD1 | 15 | TRBV6-1 | NA
TGTGCCAGTAGTCCGATAGCGGGGGGGAGGTCTAGCACAGATACGCAGTATTTT | CASSPIAGGRSSTDTQYF | TRBJ2-3 | TRBD2 | 18 | TRBV19 | NA
TGTGCCAGCAGTTTTAAGATCAGAAATGAGCAGTTCTTC | CASSFKIRNEQFF | TRBJ2-1 | NA | 13 | TRBV27 | NA
TGTGCCAGCAGCTCCCTAGGCTCCAATCAGCCCCAGCATTTT | CASSSLGSNQPQHF | TRBJ1-5 | NA | 14 | TRBV7-9 | NA
TGCGCCAGCAGCCCTGGACAGCTCCTAGAGGGTGGCTACCCCTTC | CASSPGQLLEGGYPF | TRBJ1-2 | NA | 15 | TRBV5-1 | NA
TGTGCCAGCAGCTTAGTTCAGGGGCCAGGCGAGCAGTACTTC | CASSLVQGPGEQYF | TRBJ2-7 | NA | 14 | TRBV7-6 | NA
TGTGCCAGCAGTCAGGGTGTAGGGCAAGAGACCCAGTACTTC | CASSQGVGQETQYF | TRBJ2-5 | NA | 14 | TRBV6-5 | NA
TGTGCCAGCAGGACTAGCGGGGACGGGACCCAGTACTTC | CASRTSGDGTQYF | TRBJ2-5 | TRBD2 | 13 | TRBV2 | NA
TGTGCCAGCAGCCAAGATCGGGCCGGGAGAGTTGAAAAACTGTTTTTT | CASSQDRAGRVEKLFF | TRBJ1-4 | NA | 16 | TRBV14 | NA
TGCGCCAGCAGTGATTTCGGTGGCGGTACCTACGAGCAGTACTTC | CASSDFGGGTYEQYF | TRBJ2-7 | NA | 15 | TRBV10-1 | few
TGTGCCTGGAGTTCCGGGACAACAAGCACAGATACGCAGTATTTT | CAWSSGTTSTDTQYF | TRBJ2-3 | NA | 15 | TRBV30 | NA
TGTGCCAGCACGAATCGCTATGAAAACGGTGGAAAACTGTTTTTT | CASTNRYENGGKLFF | TRBJ1-4 | NA | 15 | TRBV2 | NA